The 25 T cell receptor beta chains below come from one sample, sequenced in a study of T cells in Graves' hyperthyroidism and ophthalmopathy. RNA transcripts yielded amplified TCR beta CDR3 regions. An initial round of RT-PCR targeting the TCR CDR3 relied on the HTBI primer set. In TCRdb, the multiplex PCR reads were re-called with MiXCR into one record per CDR3 protein. The sample contains 350,000 to 400,000 distinct CDR3 sequences, approximately 20% of which appear only once. The sequenced sample was blood. These receptors originate from a young woman with Graves' hyperthyroidism.

CDR3 region: CASAGQDVSGNTIYF. In DNA, the CDR3 is TGTGCCAGCGCCGGACAGGACGTCTCTGGAAACACCATATATTTT. The chain combines TRBV6-1 with TRBJ1-3; 7 positions match TRBD1. The germline V gene has CDR1 MNHNS and CDR2 SASEGT. The CDR3 sequence is 15 residues long. The ends lost 8 bases at V and 0 bases at J; junction bases unmatched: 7.

This clonotype occurred a few times. This sequence joins TRBV10-3 and TRBJ1-1; tentatively, D is TRBD1 (6 bases). The CDR3 has 14 residues. V lost 7 bases to trimming and J lost 0 bases, with 12 bases between them. Germline assignment: CDR1 ENHRY and CDR2 SYGVKD. The DNA of the CDR3 is TGTGCCATCACCGAGGGACATTTGAACACTGAAGCTTTCTTT. Protein product: CAITEGHLNTEAFF.

This clonotype was counted many times. The chain recombines TRBV29-1 with TRBJ2-5, with 8 bases fitting TRBD2. Germline V CDR1 and CDR2: SQVTM, ANQGSEA. This CDR3 is built from 12 residues. The DNA for the CDR3 is TGCATGGCTCGGGGGGGCGGGGAGACCCAGTACTTC. It specifies CMARGGGETQYF.

This clonotype occurred many times. This chain connects TRBV29-1 to TRBJ1-2; D uncertain. The V gene lost 6 bases and the J gene lost 4 bases, with 15 bases spanning the gap. The CDR3 sequence is 13 residues long. CDR1 SQVTM and CDR2 ANQGSEA come from the germline V gene. In DNA form, the CDR3 reads TGCAGCGTCTATCCGGGAGTAGGCTATGGCTACACCTTC. This encodes CSVYPGVGYGYTF.

The sample holds many counts of this clonotype. The rearrangement joins TRBV6-5 to TRBJ2-5; possibly TRBD1 or TRBD2 for D (5 bases each). The germline V gene has CDR1 MNHEY and CDR2 SVGAGI. The CDR3 runs to 15 residues. Trimming removed 0 bases at V and 4 bases at J, with 12 bases between. In DNA form, the CDR3 reads TGTGCCAGCAGTTACTCGGACCTGGGACGAGAGACCCAGTACTTC. Translated, it gives CASSYSDLGRETQYF.

This clonotype was seen ten or more times. The DNA of the CDR3 is TGTGCCAGCAGCTTAGGGTCCAAGACCCAGTACTTC. Its translation: CASSLGSKTQYF. The chain carries TRBV7-8 and TRBJ2-5; D gene uncertain. V dropped 1 base and J dropped 6 bases, with 6 bases sitting between them. The CDR3 has 12 residues. Germline CDR1 reads SGHVS; CDR2 reads FQNEAQ.

This clonotype was counted only a few times. The rearrangement uses TRBV18 and TRBJ1-2; possibly TRBD1 for D (5 bases). There are 16 residues in the CDR3. Between the trimmed V and J ends, which lost 2 bases and 7 bases, there was a span of 20 bases. CDR1 and CDR2 from the germline V gene are KGHSH and LQKENI. The CDR3 region is CASSPSWEGPRSGYTF. CDR3 nucleotide sequence: TGTGCCAGCTCACCATCCTGGGAGGGGCCTCGTTCTGGCTACACCTTC.

This clonotype was seen at least ten times. V and J are TRBV6-4 and TRBJ2-3; 10 bases agree with TRBD2. Germline V lookup: CDR1 MRHNA, CDR2 SNTAGT. CDR3 length: 15 residues. The J segment lost 1 base and the V segment lost 2 bases, leaving 0 bases of the junction unmatched. In nucleotides, the CDR3 is TGTGCCAGCAGTGACCTAGCGGGGGGCACAGATACGCAGTATTTT. Its translation: CASSDLAGGTDTQYF.

The chain links TRBV2 to TRBJ2-5; D is unresolved. The length of the CDR3 is 15 residues. Germline loops: CDR1 SNHLY, CDR2 FYNNEI. V shed 2 bases and J shed 4 bases, with 14 bases lying between them. DNA for the CDR3: TGTGCCAGCAGTGAACACTTGCATAGGAGAGAGACCCAGTACTTC. As protein: CASSEHLHRRETQYF.

This clonotype was counted ten times or more. The chain uses TRBV6-5 and TRBJ2-7, with 13 bases lining up with TRBD2. The CDR3 has 15 residues. Germline lookup yields CDR1 MNHEY and CDR2 SVGAGI. V dropped 0 bases and J dropped 6; count of bases not matched to a gene: 2. CDR3 nucleotide sequence: TGTGCCAGCAGTTACTCGGGACTAGCGGGGACCGAGCAGTACTTC. It encodes CASSYSGLAGTEQYF.

Comment on this clonotype: A much larger clonotype is one base distant, so this may be a read error. The chain carries TRBV20-1 and TRBJ1-1; no clear D gene. The CDR3 is 13 residues long. Per germline, CDR1 DFQATT and CDR2 SNEGSKA (reference sequence). Deletions cut 8 bases from V and 8 bases from J, with 21 bases between. The CDR3 bases are TGCAGTCTGTTTCTGGGAGGAAGGGCCGAAGCTTTCTTT. It encodes CSLFLGGRAEAFF.

This clonotype showed up many times. The rearrangement links TRBV18 to TRBJ1-2; no definite D call. Looked up from germline, CDR1 is KGHSH and CDR2 is LQKENI. Trimming took 5 bases from V and 3 from J, leaving 19 bases between them. This CDR3 is built from 16 residues. The CDR3 coding sequence is TGTGCCAGCTCAGAACTAGGGAGTTCGGTTGACTATGGCTACACCTTC. Amino acids: CASSELGSSVDYGYTF.

This clonotype was seen a few times. The chain combines TRBV6-2 or TRBV6-3 with TRBJ1-4, with a possible D match to TRBD1 (6 bases). Trimming cost V 0 bases and J 3 bases, with 14 bases left between them. Germline V gene data show CDR1 as MNHEY and CDR2 as SVGEGT. This CDR3 has 17 amino acids. The DNA of the CDR3 is TGTGCCAGCAGTTACTCGCGAACAGGGATGGCTAATGAAAAACTGTTTTTT. Encoded protein: CASSYSRTGMANEKLFF.

Note on this clonotype: At one boundary the junction diverges from the germline segment, which might be a read error. The V and J genes are TRBV6-5 and TRBJ1-1, with D hard to call. CDR1 MNHEY and CDR2 SVGAGI come from the germline V gene. This CDR3 comprises 13 residues. The CDR3 loop is CASGLITNTDAFF. Here the CDR3 DNA reads TGTGCCAGCGGTTTGATCACGAACACTGATGCTTTCTTT.

This clonotype was counted many times. The rearrangement links TRBV6-5 to TRBJ2-7; no firm D call. Trimming took 1 base from V and 2 from J, leaving 6 bases between them. This CDR3 has 13 residues. The germline V gene has CDR1 MNHEY and CDR2 SVGAGI. CDR3 sequence: CASSYFPPYEQYF. In DNA form, the CDR3 reads TGTGCCAGCAGTTACTTCCCCCCCTACGAGCAGTACTTC.

This clonotype has at least ten counts. The genes are TRBV2 and TRBJ2-5; 7 bases are a match to TRBD2. In germline, CDR1 is SNHLY, CDR2 FYNNEI. The CDR3 consists of 14 residues. With 2 bases clipped from V and 5 bases from J, the junction kept 5 bases outside the gene matches. The CDR3 region has the DNA TGTGCCAGCAGTGAACTAGCGGTGCGGGAGACCCAGTACTTC. It specifies CASSELAVRETQYF.

This clonotype was picked up a small number of times. The chain recombines TRBV7-2 with TRBJ2-7, with D perhaps matching TRBD1 (6 bases). Germline V gives CDR1 SGHTA, CDR2 FQGNSA. The CDR3 is 14 residues long. V gave up 1 base and J gave up 4 bases, with 11 bases separating them. As DNA, the CDR3 is TGTGCCAGCAGCTTAGACTTCAGGGGTTACGAGCAGTACTTC. It is translated as CASSLDFRGYEQYF. The complete variable domain, with remaining parts taken from reference TRBV7-2 and TRBJ2-7, reads GAGVSQSPSNKVTEKGKDVELRCDPISGHTALYWYRQSLGQGLEFLIYFQGNSAPDKSGLPSDRFSAERTGGSVSTLTIQRTQQEDSAVYLCASSLDFRGYEQYFGPGTRLTVT.

Of note for this clonotype: A much larger clone differs by one base, so this may be a read error. This CDR3 is missing its conserved last phenylalanine or tryptophan, likely due to a read error. V usage is TRBV20-1 and J usage is TRBJ2-7, with 8 bases lining up with TRBD2. The V gene's germline CDR1 is DFQATT and CDR2 SNEGSKA (reference sequence). CDR3 length: 15 amino acids. The junction had 7 bases not matched to a gene; V was cut back by 3 bases and J by 0 bases. CDR3 nucleotide sequence: TGCAGTGCTAGCGATAGCGGGGTGAGCTCCTACGAGCAGTACTCC. Translation: CSASDSGVSSYEQYS.

Ten or more counts support this clonotype. Written as DNA, the CDR3 is TGTGCCAGCAGTTTGGTCGGACAAATTTACTATGGCTACACCTTC. This translates into CASSLVGQIYYGYTF. V and J are TRBV28 and TRBJ1-2; D perhaps matches TRBD1 (5 bases). The length of the CDR3 is 15 residues. Germline V gene sequence: CDR1 MDHEN, CDR2 SYDVKM. Trimming pared 3 bases from V and 3 bases from J, leaving 14 bases between.

The rearrangement joins TRBV28 to TRBJ1-2; the match to TRBD1 covers 7 bases. The CDR3 has 14 amino acids. V dropped 3 bases and J dropped 7; count of bases not matched to a gene: 8. Germline lookup yields CDR1 MDHEN and CDR2 SYDVKM. The CDR3 protein is CASSFTGDPGGYTF. In nucleotides, the CDR3 is TGTGCCAGCAGTTTTACAGGGGACCCCGGTGGCTACACCTTC.

This clonotype was observed at least ten times. The chain is built from TRBV5-6 and TRBJ1-5; 7 bases are shared with TRBD1. This CDR3 spans 13 amino acids. Germline V gene sequence: CDR1 SGHDT, CDR2 YYEEEE. V lost 4 bases to trimming and J lost 8 bases; unmatched junction nucleotides: 6. The CDR3 DNA reads TGTGCCAGCAGCACAACAACAGGGGAGCCCCAGCATTTT. Translated, it gives CASSTTTGEPQHF.

This clonotype showed up many times. The CDR3 coding sequence is TGTGCCAGCAGCTTATACGGACAGGGGGCCTACGAGCAGTACTTC. Amino acids: CASSLYGQGAYEQYF. The chain carries TRBV7-2 and TRBJ2-7; 10 bases are shared with TRBD1. V lost 2 bases to trimming and J lost 2 bases; unmatched junction nucleotides: 3. Germline lookup yields CDR1 SGHTA and CDR2 FQGNSA. This CDR3 is 15 amino acids long.

This clonotype came up many times. The genes are TRBV24-1 and TRBJ2-7; TRBD2 might be the D (5 bases). The CDR3 extends over 13 amino acids. V lost 4 bases to trimming and J lost 7 bases, with 13 bases between them. CDR1 is KGHDR, CDR2 SFDVKD, per germline. In DNA form, the CDR3 reads TGTGCCACCAGTGACGACCCCCCGGGGGAGCAGTACTTC. As protein: CATSDDPPGEQYF.

The chain links TRBV20-1 to TRBJ1-1, with D possibly matching TRBD1 (5 bases). This CDR3 is built from 12 residues. The V gene's germline CDR1 is DFQATT and CDR2 SNEGSKA (reference sequence). V was trimmed by 6 bases and J by 1 base, leaving 9 bases between them. Here the CDR3 reads CSAYDRNTEAFF. CDR3 nucleotides: TGCAGTGCATACGACAGGAACACTGAAGCTTTCTTT.

This clonotype has ten or more counts. V and J are TRBV12-3 or TRBV12-4 and TRBJ2-7, with 7 bases that match TRBD2. The CDR3 extends over 14 amino acids. V trimming: 5 bases; J trimming: 0 bases; junction bases outside the gene matches: 4. In DNA, the CDR3 is TGTGCCAGCAGTAAGGGGACTATCTCCTACGAGCAGTACTTC. Translated: CASSKGTISYEQYF.